Presented here are 2 T cell receptor beta chains from one specimen sequenced in a study of cytomegalovirus exposure and HLA in healthy donors. The PCR made use of 60 Vbeta and 13 Jbeta primers. Sequenced by immunoSEQ multiplex PCR; TCRdb stores in-frame clones only, minus some. This repertoire shows about 130,000 clones, around 78% found once; its top ten account for less than 4.5%. Material for sequencing was PBMCs. The receptor set was obtained from a man aged 40-50 years in good health and CMV-seronegative.

This chain connects TRBV5-4 to TRBJ1-1, with D possibly matching TRBD1 (5 bases). This CDR3 has 16 residues. Looked up from germline, CDR1 is SGHNT and CDR2 is YYREEE (reference sequence). Trimming pared 4 bases from V and 6 bases from J, leaving 22 bases between. The CDR3, as DNA: TGTGCCAGCAGCCCGAACCTGGGGAGGGGAGACGCTGAAGCTTTCTTT. Its translation: CASSPNLGRGDAEAFF. Full variable domain (rest looked up from reference TRBV5-4 and TRBJ1-1): ETGVTQSPTHLIKTRGQQVTLRCSSQSGHNTVSWYQQALGQGPQFIFQYYREEENGRGNFPPRFSGLQFPNYSSELNVNALELDDSALYLCASSPNLGRGDAEAFFGQGTRLTVV.

V usage is TRBV10-2 and J usage is TRBJ1-5, with D hard to call. The CDR3 is 16 residues long. Deletions cut 2 bases from V and 0 bases from J, with 11 bases between. Per the germline V gene, CDR1 is WSHSY and CDR2 is SAAADI. For the CDR3, the DNA is TGCGCCAGCAGTGAGGTACAGAGCTATAGCAATCAGCCCCAGCATTTT. Protein product: CASSEVQSYSNQPQHF.